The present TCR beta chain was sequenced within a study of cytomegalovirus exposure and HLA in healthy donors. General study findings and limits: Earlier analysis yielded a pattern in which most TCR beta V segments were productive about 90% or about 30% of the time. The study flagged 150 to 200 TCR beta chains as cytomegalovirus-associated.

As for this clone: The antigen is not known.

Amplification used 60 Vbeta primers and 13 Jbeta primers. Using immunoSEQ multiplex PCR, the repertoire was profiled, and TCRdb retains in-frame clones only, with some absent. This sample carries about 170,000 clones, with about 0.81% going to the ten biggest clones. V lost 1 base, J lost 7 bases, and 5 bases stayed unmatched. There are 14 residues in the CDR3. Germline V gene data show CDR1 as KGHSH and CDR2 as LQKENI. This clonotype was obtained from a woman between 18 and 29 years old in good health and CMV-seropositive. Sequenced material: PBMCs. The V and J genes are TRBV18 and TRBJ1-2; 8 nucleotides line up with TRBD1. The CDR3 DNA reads TGTGCCAGCTCACCACGGACAGGGTTAGGTGGCTACACCTTC. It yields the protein CASSPRTGLGGYTF.